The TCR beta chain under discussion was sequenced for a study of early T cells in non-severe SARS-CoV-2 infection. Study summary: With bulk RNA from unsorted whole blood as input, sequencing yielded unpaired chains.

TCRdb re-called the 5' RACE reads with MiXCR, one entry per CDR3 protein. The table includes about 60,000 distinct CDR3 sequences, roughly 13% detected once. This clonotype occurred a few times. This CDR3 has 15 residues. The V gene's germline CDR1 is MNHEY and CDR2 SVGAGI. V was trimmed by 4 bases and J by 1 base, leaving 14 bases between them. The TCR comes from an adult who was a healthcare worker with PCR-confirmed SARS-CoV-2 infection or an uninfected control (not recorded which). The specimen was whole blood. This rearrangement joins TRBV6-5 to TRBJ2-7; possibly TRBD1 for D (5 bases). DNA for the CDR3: TGTGCCAGCAGTTCCCGCGGACATCTATCCTACGAGCAGTACTTC. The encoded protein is CASSSRGHLSYEQYF.